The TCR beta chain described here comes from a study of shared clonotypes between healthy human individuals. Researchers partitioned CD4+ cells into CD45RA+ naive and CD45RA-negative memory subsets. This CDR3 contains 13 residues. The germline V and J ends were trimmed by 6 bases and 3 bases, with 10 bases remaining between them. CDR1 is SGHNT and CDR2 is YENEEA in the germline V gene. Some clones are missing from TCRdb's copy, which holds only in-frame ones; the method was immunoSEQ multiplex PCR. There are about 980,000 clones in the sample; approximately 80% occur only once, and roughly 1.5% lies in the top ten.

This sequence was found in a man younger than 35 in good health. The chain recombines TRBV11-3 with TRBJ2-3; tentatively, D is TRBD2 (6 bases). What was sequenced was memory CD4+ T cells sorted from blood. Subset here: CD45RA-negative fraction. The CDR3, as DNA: TGTGCCAGCAGTCGACTAGAGACAGATACGCAGTATTTT. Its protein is CASSRLETDTQYF. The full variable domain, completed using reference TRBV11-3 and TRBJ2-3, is EAGVVQSPRYKIIEKKQPVAFWCNPISGHNTLYWYLQNLGQGPELLIRYENEEAVDDSQLPKDRFSAERLKGVDSTLKIQPAELGDSAVYLCASSRLETDTQYFGPGTRLTVL.